These 18 T cell receptor beta chains share one sample of origin, sequenced in a study of blood T cells in healthy people across ages. For the second PCR, which ran for about 6 to 11 cycles, a sample-barcoded 5' primer and a J-beta primer mix were used. MiXCR, applied by TCRdb to the 5' RACE reads, yields one record per CDR3 protein. The sample gives a few hundred thousand distinct CDR3 sequences, about 27% of which show up once; roughly 3.5% is in the top ten. These data were also filed under a second study, of T cells of mothers and their children.

Sequenced material: blood. The receptors derive from a boy between 2 and 10 years old in good health.

The chain is built from TRBV7-2 and TRBJ1-5, with a possible D match to TRBD1 (5 bases). Trimming removed 5 bases from V and 4 bases from J, with 18 bases in between. The CDR3 extends over 16 amino acids. Germline CDR1 SGHTA, CDR2 FQGNSA. The chain's CDR3 is CASSPTGLGLNQPQHF. For the CDR3, the DNA is TGTGCCAGCAGCCCTACGGGGCTAGGGCTGAATCAGCCCCAGCATTTT.

This clonotype occurred a few times. At one boundary the junction diverges from the germline segment, which might be a read error. The chain recombines TRBV3-1 with TRBJ1-6, with 7 nucleotides matching TRBD1. The CDR3 length is 11 residues. Germline V CDR1 and CDR2: LGHDT, YNNKEL (reference sequence). DNA for the CDR3: TGTACCAGCAGCCACGGACAGGCCCAACACTTT. Encoded protein: CTSSHGQAQHF.

In its sample, this clonotype was seen once. The chain carries TRBV10-3 and TRBJ1-3, with D tentatively TRBD1 (5 bases). V lost 0 bases to trimming and J lost 4 bases, with 13 bases between them. Looked up from germline, CDR1 is ENHRY and CDR2 is SYGVKD. The CDR3 length is 16 residues. Here the CDR3 reads CAISESRGVTGNTIYF. The CDR3 DNA follows: TGTGCCATCAGTGAGTCGCGAGGGGTAACGGGAAACACCATATATTTT.

The chain combines TRBV4-3 with TRBJ2-7; TRBD1 matches at 7 bases. Germline assignment: CDR1 LGHNA and CDR2 YSLEER. J lost 2 bases, V lost 0 bases, and 7 bases had no gene match. The CDR3 contains 16 residues. In DNA, the CDR3 is TGCGCCAGCAGCCAAGATATTGGGGACAGCACCTACGAGCAGTACTTC. This gives the protein CASSQDIGDSTYEQYF.

The chain links TRBV7-2 to TRBJ2-7; 12 bases are shared with TRBD2. The CDR3 has 17 residues. The V segment lost 0 bases and the J segment 4 bases; nucleotides outside the gene matches: 7. The germline CDR1 and CDR2 sequences are SGHTA and FQGNSA. In DNA form, the CDR3 reads TGTGCCAGCAGCTTAGCGGAGACTAGCGGGAGCATATACGAGCAGTACTTC. Protein product: CASSLAETSGSIYEQYF.

V usage is TRBV9 and J usage is TRBJ2-5; 8 nucleotides agree with TRBD1. CDR3 length: 15 amino acids. V trimming: 0 bases; J trimming: 5 bases; junction bases outside the gene matches: 6. Germline V CDR1 and CDR2: SGDLS, YYNGEE. In DNA, the CDR3 is TGTGCCAGCAGCGTAGCTCAGGGGGCGCGGGAGACCCAGTACTTC. It codes for CASSVAQGARETQYF.

The chain couples TRBV3-1 to TRBJ1-3; D not resolved. The CDR3 is 14 residues long. V was shortened by 0 bases and J by 10 bases, with 13 bases between the two germline ends. Germline values: CDR1 LGHDT, CDR2 YNNKEL (reference sequence). CDR3 in DNA: TGTGCCAGCAGCCAAGATCCCGGGGAATGGACCATATATTTT. This translates into CASSQDPGEWTIYF.

This clonotype was observed many times. This chain uses TRBV12-3 or TRBV12-4 with TRBJ1-2; D gene unclear. There are 13 residues in the CDR3. The V gene lost 3 bases and the J gene lost 8 bases, with 13 bases spanning the gap. This CDR3 reads CASSFGPSWGYTF. Written as DNA, the CDR3 is TGTGCCAGCAGTTTCGGGCCGTCCTGGGGCTACACCTTC.

This chain connects TRBV7-8 to TRBJ2-5, with TRBD2 as a possible D gene (5 bases). The V end was cut by 5 bases, the J end by 5 bases, with 12 bases between. This CDR3 contains 13 residues. Germline V CDR1 and CDR2: SGHVS, FQNEAQ. CDR3 nucleotides: TGTGCCAGCAGCCTTAGGTGGGAGGAGACCCAGTACTTC. Translation gives CASSLRWEETQYF.

The rearrangement uses TRBV25-1 and TRBJ2-7; a weak D match, TRBD2 (6 bases). Germline CDR1 reads MGHDK; CDR2 reads SYGVNS. This CDR3 has 16 amino acids. V dropped 2 bases and J dropped 3 bases, with 17 bases sitting between them. CDR3 coding DNA: TGTGCCAGCAGTGAAATAGCCCGGGCGGGGCTCTACGAGCAGTACTTC. This gives the protein CASSEIARAGLYEQYF.

V gene TRBV18 combines with J gene TRBJ2-3; D might be TRBD1 (5 bases). Trimming removed 5 bases from V and 5 bases from J, with 11 bases in between. CDR1 is KGHSH and CDR2 is LQKENI in the germline V gene. This CDR3 has 13 amino acids. CDR3 residues: CASSAAGKDTQYF. CDR3 coding DNA: TGTGCCAGCTCAGCCGCAGGGAAAGATACGCAGTATTTT.

CDR3: CASSFPGGGYTF. The CDR3 DNA follows: TGTGCCAGCAGTTTCCCAGGGGGAGGCTACACCTTC. The rearrangement links TRBV12-3 or TRBV12-4 to TRBJ1-2, with 7 bases lining up with TRBD1. This CDR3 has 12 residues. V lost 3 bases, J lost 8 bases, and 3 bases stayed unmatched.

This clonotype was counted between two and nine times. This rearrangement joins TRBV4-2 to TRBJ1-1; D is possibly TRBD1 (5 bases). The V gene's germline CDR1 is LGHNA and CDR2 YNFKEQ. V lost 0 bases and J 7 bases, leaving 12 bases between the germline ends. This CDR3 comprises 14 residues. This CDR3 is CASSQDGQRIEAFF. The CDR3 DNA reads as TGTGCCAGCAGCCAAGACGGACAAAGGATTGAAGCTTTCTTT.

This clonotype was seen a handful of times. The chain links TRBV4-1 to TRBJ2-7; D is tentatively TRBD1 or TRBD2 (5 bases each). The V end lost 2 bases, the J end lost 4 bases, and 15 bases lay between the germline ends. Germline V lookup: CDR1 MGHRA, CDR2 YSYEKL. This CDR3 is built from 15 residues. CDR3 sequence: CASSQIRDGSYEQYF. The DNA of the CDR3 is TGCGCCAGCAGCCAAATTAGGGACGGATCGTACGAGCAGTACTTC.

This clonotype has more than one count but fewer than ten. J is TRBJ2-7 and V is TRBV7-9; D might be TRBD2 (6 bases). With 4 bases removed from V and 6 bases from J, the gap between germline ends came to 10 bases. CDR1 and CDR2 from the germline V gene are SEHNR and FQNEAQ (reference sequence). The CDR3 extends over 12 amino acids. CDR3: CASSSAGGEQYF. Here the CDR3 DNA reads TGTGCCAGCAGCTCCGCCGGGGGCGAGCAGTACTTC.

This clonotype came up a few times. V gene TRBV12-3 or TRBV12-4 combines with J gene TRBJ2-1, with 7 nucleotides matching TRBD2. CDR3 length: 14 amino acids. The V gene end was trimmed by 8 bases and the J gene end by 5 bases; junction bases not matched to a gene: 9. The CDR3 coding sequence is TGTGCCAGCGCTCCAACTAGCGTCAACAATGAGCAGTTCTTC. This codes for CASAPTSVNNEQFF.

The genes are TRBV6-1 and TRBJ2-6, with TRBD1 matching over 11 bases. Germline CDR1 is MNHNS and CDR2 is SASEGT. Trimming cost V 6 bases and J 4 bases; bases outside gene matches: 5. This CDR3 spans 16 amino acids. The CDR3 DNA reads as TGTGCCAGCAGGGGGACAGGGGGTCCCGGGGCCAACGTCCTGACTTTC. This translates into CASRGTGGPGANVLTF.

This clonotype was picked up a small number of times. The CDR3 DNA reads as TGTGCCAGCAGTGAACGTAAGGCTAGCGGGGTAGAGACCCAGTACTTC. Translating it yields CASSERKASGVETQYF. The chain uses TRBV25-1 and TRBJ2-5; TRBD2 aligns across 9 bases. CDR3 size: 16 residues. Germline-derived CDR1 and CDR2 are MGHDK and SYGVNS. With 2 bases clipped from V and 4 bases from J, the junction kept 8 bases outside the gene matches.